One and the same sample provided the 4 T cell receptor beta chains below, sequenced in a study of beta chain features in type 1 diabetes. Study-wide results and caveats: A moderate, significant TCRB CDR3 shortening appeared in type 1 diabetes across four CD4+ subsets.

These receptors have no identified antigens. Reverse transcribing all isolated RNA meant expressed TCRB transcripts were sequenced. The protocol was immunoSEQ multiplex PCR, while the TCRdb copy is restricted to in-frame clones and leaves out a portion. Counted here are some 290,000 clones, 13% to 15% occurring once; the ten biggest clones make up approximately 0.015%. The sample taken for sequencing was naive CD4+ T cells from blood. The receptors here all came from a man aged 30 to 45 with type 1 diabetes.

As concerns this clone: Other DNA sequences in this specimen translate into the identical CDR3. The genes are TRBV2 and TRBJ1-1; 8 bases line up with TRBD1. V gave up 3 bases and J gave up 1 base; unmatched junction bases: 1. Germline CDR1 reads SNHLY; CDR2 reads FYNNEI. This CDR3 contains 14 residues. DNA for the CDR3: TGTGCCAGCAGTGAGGACAGGGCGAACACTGAAGCTTTCTTT. Translating it yields CASSEDRANTEAFF.

A remark on this clone: Relative to the germline gene, one junction end is altered; a read error may explain this. This chain joins TRBV19 and TRBJ1-5; D not certain. The germline V gene has CDR1 LNHDA and CDR2 SQIVND (reference sequence). The CDR3 is 13 amino acids. The CDR3 nucleotides read TGTGCCAGTAATATAGATCACGGTCAGCCCCAGCATTTT. Translation gives CASNIDHGQPQHF.

The chain has TRBV2 and TRBJ2-2; D perhaps matches TRBD1 (6 bases). V was cut by 8 bases and J by 4 bases, with 11 bases left in between. The germline CDR1 and CDR2 sequences are SNHLY and FYNNEI. The CDR3 has 13 residues. The CDR3 is CASSGERTGELFF. The CDR3 region has the DNA TGTGCCAGCTCAGGGGAGCGCACCGGGGAGCTGTTTTTT.

J is TRBJ2-3 and V is TRBV30, with D possibly being TRBD2 (6 bases). Germline CDR1 reads GTSNPN; CDR2 reads SVGIG (reference sequence). The ends were cut back, 3 bases at V and 2 bases at J, with 12 bases in the middle. The CDR3 consists of 14 residues. CDR3 DNA sequence: TGTGCCTGGAGCTCGGGGGTCACCACAGATACGCAGTATTTT. Amino acids: CAWSSGVTTDTQYF.